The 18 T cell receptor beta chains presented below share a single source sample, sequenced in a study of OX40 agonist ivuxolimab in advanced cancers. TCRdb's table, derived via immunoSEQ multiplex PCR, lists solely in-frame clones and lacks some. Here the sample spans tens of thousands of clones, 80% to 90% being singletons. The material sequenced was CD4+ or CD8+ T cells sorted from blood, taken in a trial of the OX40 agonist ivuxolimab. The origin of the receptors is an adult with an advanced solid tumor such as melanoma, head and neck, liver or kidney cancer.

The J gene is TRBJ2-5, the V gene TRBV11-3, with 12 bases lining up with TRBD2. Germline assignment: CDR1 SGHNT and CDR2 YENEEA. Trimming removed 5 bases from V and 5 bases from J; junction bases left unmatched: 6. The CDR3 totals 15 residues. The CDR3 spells CASSVRLAGVETQYF. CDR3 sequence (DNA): TGTGCCAGCAGCGTGAGACTAGCGGGAGTTGAGACCCAGTACTTC. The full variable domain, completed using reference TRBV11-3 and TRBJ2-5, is EAGVVQSPRYKIIEKKQPVAFWCNPISGHNTLYWYLQNLGQGPELLIRYENEEAVDDSQLPKDRFSAERLKGVDSTLKIQPAELGDSAVYLCASSVRLAGVETQYFGPGTRLLVL.

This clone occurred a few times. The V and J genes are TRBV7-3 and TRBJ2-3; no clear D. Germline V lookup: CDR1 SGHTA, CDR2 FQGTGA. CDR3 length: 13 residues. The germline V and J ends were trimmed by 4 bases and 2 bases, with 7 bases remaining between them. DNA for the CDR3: TGTGCCAGCAGCTCTGGATCCACAGATACGCAGTATTTT. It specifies CASSSGSTDTQYF.

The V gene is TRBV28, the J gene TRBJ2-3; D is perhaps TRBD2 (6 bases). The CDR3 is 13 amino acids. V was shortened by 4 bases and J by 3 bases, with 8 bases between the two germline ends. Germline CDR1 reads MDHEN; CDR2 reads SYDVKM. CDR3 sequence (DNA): TGTGCCAGCAGTTCTGGAGGGACAGATACGCAGTATTTT. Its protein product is CASSSGGTDTQYF.

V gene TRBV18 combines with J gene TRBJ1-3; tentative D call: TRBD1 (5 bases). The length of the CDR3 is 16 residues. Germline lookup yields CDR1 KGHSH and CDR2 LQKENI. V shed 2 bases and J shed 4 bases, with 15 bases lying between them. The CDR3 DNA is TGTGCCAGCTCACCAGTATCAACAGGCGGCGGAAACACCATATATTTT. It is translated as CASSPVSTGGGNTIYF.

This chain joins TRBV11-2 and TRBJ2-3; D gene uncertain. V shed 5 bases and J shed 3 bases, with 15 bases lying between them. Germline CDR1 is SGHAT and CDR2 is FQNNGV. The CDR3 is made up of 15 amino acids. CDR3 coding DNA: TGTGCCAGCAGCCCTAGTGGGTGGGAAACAGATACGCAGTATTTT. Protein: CASSPSGWETDTQYF.

The CDR3 nucleotides are TGTGCCAGCAGTAGGGACAGGGCGACAGATCAGCCCCAGCATTTT. Amino acid sequence: CASSRDRATDQPQHF. The rearrangement links TRBV6-6 to TRBJ1-5, with 9 bases lining up with TRBD1. Per the germline V gene, CDR1 is MNHNY and CDR2 is SVGAGI (reference sequence). V lost 5 bases, J lost 5 bases, and 7 bases stayed unmatched. The CDR3 is 15 residues long.

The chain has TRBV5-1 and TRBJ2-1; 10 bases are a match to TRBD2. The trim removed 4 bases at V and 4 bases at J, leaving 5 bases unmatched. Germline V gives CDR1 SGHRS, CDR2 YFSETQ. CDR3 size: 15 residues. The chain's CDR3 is CASSVTSGLYNEQFF. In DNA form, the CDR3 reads TGCGCCAGCAGCGTGACTAGCGGGCTTTACAATGAGCAGTTCTTC. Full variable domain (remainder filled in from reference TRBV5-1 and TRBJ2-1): KAGVTQTPRYLIKTRGQQVTLSCSPISGHRSVSWYQQTPGQGLQFLFEYFSETQRNKGNFPGRFSGRQFSNSRSEMNVSTLELGDSALYLCASSVTSGLYNEQFFGPGTRLTVL.

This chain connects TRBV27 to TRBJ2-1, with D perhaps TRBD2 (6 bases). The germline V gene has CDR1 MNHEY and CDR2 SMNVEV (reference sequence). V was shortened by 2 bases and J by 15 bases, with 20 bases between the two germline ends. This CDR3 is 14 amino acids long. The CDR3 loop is CASSLSFAGSTPFF. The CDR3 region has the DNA TGTGCCAGCAGTTTAAGTTTCGCGGGGTCGACCCCGTTCTTC.

CDR3 loop: CASSPGLAATDTQYF. As DNA, the CDR3 is TGTGCCAGCTCACCAGGACTAGCAGCCACAGATACGCAGTATTTT. The chain combines TRBV18 with TRBJ2-3; 8 bases agree with TRBD2. This CDR3 spans 15 amino acids. With 2 bases clipped from V and 2 bases from J, the junction kept 3 bases outside the gene matches. The V gene's germline CDR1 is KGHSH and CDR2 LQKENI.

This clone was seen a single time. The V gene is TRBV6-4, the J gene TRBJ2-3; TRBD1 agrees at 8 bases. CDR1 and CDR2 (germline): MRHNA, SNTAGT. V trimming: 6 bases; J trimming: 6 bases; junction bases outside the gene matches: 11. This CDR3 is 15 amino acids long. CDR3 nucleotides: TGTGCCAGCAGGGCCGGACAGGGTTCAACGGATACGCAGTATTTT. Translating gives CASRAGQGSTDTQYF.

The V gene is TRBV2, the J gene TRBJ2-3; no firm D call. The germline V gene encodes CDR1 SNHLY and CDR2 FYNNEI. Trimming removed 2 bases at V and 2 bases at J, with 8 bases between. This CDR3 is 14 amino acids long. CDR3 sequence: CASSESSPTDTQYF. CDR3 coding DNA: TGTGCCAGCAGTGAATCGAGTCCCACAGATACGCAGTATTTT.

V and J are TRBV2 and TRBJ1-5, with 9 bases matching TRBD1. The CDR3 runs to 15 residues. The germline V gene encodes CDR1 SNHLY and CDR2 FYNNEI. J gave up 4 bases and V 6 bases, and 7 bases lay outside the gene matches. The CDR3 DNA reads TGTGCCAGCAGACCCGGACAGGGGAGGAATCAGCCCCAGCATTTT. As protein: CASRPGQGRNQPQHF.

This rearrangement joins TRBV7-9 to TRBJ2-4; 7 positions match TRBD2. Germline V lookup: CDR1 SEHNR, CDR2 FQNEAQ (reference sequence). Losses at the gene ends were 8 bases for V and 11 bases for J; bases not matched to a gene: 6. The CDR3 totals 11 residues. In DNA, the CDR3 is TGTGCCAGCTCTTCGGCGGGAGTTCAGTACTTC. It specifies CASSSAGVQYF.

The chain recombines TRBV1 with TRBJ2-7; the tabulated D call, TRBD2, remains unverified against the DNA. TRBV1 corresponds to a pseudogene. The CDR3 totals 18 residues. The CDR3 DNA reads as TGCACCAGCAGCCAAGAGGTCGGGACTAGCGGGATTTCCTACGAGCAGTACTTC. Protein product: CTSSQEVGTSGISYEQYF.

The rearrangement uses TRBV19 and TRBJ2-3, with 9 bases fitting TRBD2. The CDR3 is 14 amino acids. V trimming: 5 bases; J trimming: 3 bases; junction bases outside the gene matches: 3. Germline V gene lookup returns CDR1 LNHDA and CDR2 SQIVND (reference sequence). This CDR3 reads CASSASGTTDTQYF. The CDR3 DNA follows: TGTGCCAGTAGTGCTAGCGGGACGACAGATACGCAGTATTTT.

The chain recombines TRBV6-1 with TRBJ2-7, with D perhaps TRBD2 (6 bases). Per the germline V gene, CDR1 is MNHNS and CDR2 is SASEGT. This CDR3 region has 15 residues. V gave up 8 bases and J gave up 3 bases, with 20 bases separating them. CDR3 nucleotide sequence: TGTGCCAGCGGCTTCTCGGGAGCGCACAACTACGAGCAGTACTTC. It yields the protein CASGFSGAHNYEQYF.

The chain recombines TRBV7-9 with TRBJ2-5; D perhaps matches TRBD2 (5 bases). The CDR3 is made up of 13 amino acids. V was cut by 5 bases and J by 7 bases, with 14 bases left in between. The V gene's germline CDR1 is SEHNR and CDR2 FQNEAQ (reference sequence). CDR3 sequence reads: CASSPTRDVTQYF. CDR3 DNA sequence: TGTGCCAGCAGCCCTACCCGGGATGTGACCCAGTACTTC.

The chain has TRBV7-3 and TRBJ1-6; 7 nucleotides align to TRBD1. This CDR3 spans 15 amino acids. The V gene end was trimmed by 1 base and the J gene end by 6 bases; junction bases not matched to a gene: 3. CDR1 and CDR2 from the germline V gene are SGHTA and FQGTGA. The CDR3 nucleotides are TGTGCCAGCAGCTTAAAGGGGACAGTTAATTCACCCCTCCACTTT. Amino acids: CASSLKGTVNSPLHF.